This T cell receptor beta chain originates from a study of cytomegalovirus exposure and HLA in healthy donors. Study results and limitations: Relative to equally common others, HLA-associated TCR beta chains showed greater clonal expansion in a later analysis. Data from an earlier analysis indicated that most TCR beta V segments were productive either about 87% or about 30% of the time.

For this clone: As yet, its antigen is unknown.

V was clipped by 1 base and J by 1 base, with 8 bases between them. The germline V gene encodes CDR1 SGHTA and CDR2 FQGNSA. The CDR3 is 15 residues long. Primers: 60 Vbeta forward and 13 Jbeta reverse. Assay used: immunoSEQ multiplex PCR; TCRdb lists only in-frame clones, some missing. The table has around 150,000 clones, roughly four fifths seen once. The sample consisted of PBMCs. This sequence was found in a man in his fifties in good health and CMV-seropositive. The genes are TRBV7-2 and TRBJ1-5; D gene ambiguous. This CDR3 is CASSLVPASNQPQHF. The CDR3 DNA follows: TGTGCCAGCAGCTTAGTACCAGCGAGCAATCAGCCCCAGCATTTT.